The TCR beta chain under discussion was sequenced for a study of blood T cell repertoires in COVID-19. This clone was counted once. The V gene end was trimmed by 11 bases and the J gene end by 3 bases; junction bases not matched to a gene: 7. The germline V gene has CDR1 MNHNY and CDR2 SVGAGI (reference sequence). This CDR3 region has 12 residues. TCRdb's copy holds only in-frame clones and misses some; the assay was immunoSEQ multiplex PCR. The sample holds 75,000 to 90,000 clones, about four fifths seen once. Material for sequencing was peripheral blood. This chain links TRBV6-6 with TRBJ2-7, with 7 nucleotides matching TRBD1. This sequence was found in a woman aged 40 to 50 with active or convalescent COVID-19. The CDR3 DNA follows: TGTGCCGTAGGGACAGATCGCTACGAGCAGTACTTC. Translating it yields CAVGTDRYEQYF.